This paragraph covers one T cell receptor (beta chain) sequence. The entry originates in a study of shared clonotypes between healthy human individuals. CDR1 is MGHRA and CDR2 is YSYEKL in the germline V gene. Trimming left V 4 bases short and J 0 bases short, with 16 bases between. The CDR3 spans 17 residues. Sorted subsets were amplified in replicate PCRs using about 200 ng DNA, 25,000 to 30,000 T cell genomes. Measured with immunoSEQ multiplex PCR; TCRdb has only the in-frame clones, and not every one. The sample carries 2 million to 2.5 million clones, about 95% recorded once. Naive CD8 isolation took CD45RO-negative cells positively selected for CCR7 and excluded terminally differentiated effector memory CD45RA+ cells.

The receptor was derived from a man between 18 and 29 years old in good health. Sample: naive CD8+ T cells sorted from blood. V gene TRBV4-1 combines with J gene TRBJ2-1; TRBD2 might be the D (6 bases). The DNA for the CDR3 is TGCGCCAGCAGCCCGTTGGGCGGAGGGCGCTCCTACAATGAGCAGTTCTTC. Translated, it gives CASSPLGGGRSYNEQFF.